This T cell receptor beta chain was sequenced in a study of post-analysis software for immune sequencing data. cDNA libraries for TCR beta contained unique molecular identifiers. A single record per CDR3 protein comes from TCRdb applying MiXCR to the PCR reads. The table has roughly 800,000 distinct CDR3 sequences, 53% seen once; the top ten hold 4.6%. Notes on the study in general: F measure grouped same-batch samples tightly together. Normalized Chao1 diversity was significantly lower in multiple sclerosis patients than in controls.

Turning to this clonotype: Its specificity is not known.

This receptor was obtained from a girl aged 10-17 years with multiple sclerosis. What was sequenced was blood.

CDR3 nucleotide sequence: TGCGCCAGCAGCTTTTCACCGACCGGAGGCGGCTCTGGGGCCAACGTCCTGACTTTC. It codes for CASSFSPTGGGSGANVLTF. The genes are TRBV5-1 and TRBJ2-6, with a possible D match to TRBD2 (5 bases). CDR3 length: 19 amino acids. Germline V gives CDR1 SGHRS, CDR2 YFSETQ. Between the trimmed V and J ends, which lost 2 bases and 0 bases, there was a span of 18 bases.